Below, 18 T cell receptor beta chains from the same sample are listed, as sequenced in a study of post-analysis software for immune sequencing data. Whole-study findings and limits: When patients were compared with controls, about 5 TRBV segments were more frequent, TRBV5-6, TRBV5-1 and TRBV20-1 among them.

Incorporated into the TCR beta cDNA libraries were unique molecular identifiers, which served to reduce PCR and sequencing biases. From the PCR reads, TCRdb called clonotypes with MiXCR, one entry per CDR3 protein. This sample has 740,000 or so distinct CDR3 sequences, with about 57% found just once. These receptors are not linked to any known antigen. Sequencing input: blood. The source is a girl between 5 and 17 years old with multiple sclerosis.

This chain uses TRBV29-1 with TRBJ2-7; no firm D call. CDR1 and CDR2 (germline): SQVTM, ANQGSEA. V was cut by 0 bases and J by 1 base, with 10 bases left in between. The CDR3 sequence is 14 residues long. The CDR3 DNA reads TGCAGCGTTGAAGAGGGTCTATCATCCTACGAGCAGTACTTC. It specifies CSVEEGLSSYEQYF.

Only a few counts were recorded for this clonotype. The chain employs TRBV5-1 and TRBJ2-7, with D possibly TRBD2 on 5 matching bases. V lost 2 bases to trimming and J lost 6 bases, with 15 bases between them. The CDR3 covers 14 residues. From germline, CDR1 is SGHRS and CDR2 YFSETQ. The CDR3 DNA follows: TGCGCCAGCAGCTTCGGGTTCGCGGGTAGCGAGCAGTACTTC. This gives the protein CASSFGFAGSEQYF.

The chain has TRBV5-1 and TRBJ2-7, with D hard to call. Germline CDR1 and CDR2: SGHRS and YFSETQ. The CDR3 spans 13 residues. Between the trimmed V and J ends, which lost 4 bases and 2 bases, there was a span of 10 bases. The CDR3 here is CASSHLTAYEQYF. CDR3 nucleotide sequence: TGCGCCAGCAGCCACCTCACTGCCTACGAGCAGTACTTC.

The chain uses TRBV11-2 and TRBJ1-5, with unresolved D. The germline V gene encodes CDR1 SGHAT and CDR2 FQNNGV. This CDR3 region has 15 residues. V lost 5 bases, J lost 2 bases, and 13 bases lay in between. CDR3 nucleotides: TGTGCCAGCAGCCCAGACATTTTCGGCAATCAGCCCCAGCATTTT. Translated: CASSPDIFGNQPQHF.

In this sample, this clonotype turned up a few times. The V and J genes are TRBV29-1 and TRBJ2-3; D is possibly TRBD2 (6 bases). Trimming removed 4 bases from V and 4 bases from J, with 12 bases in between. The CDR3 totals 13 residues. Germline CDR1 reads SQVTM; CDR2 reads ANQGSEA. The CDR3 reads CSVATGAADTQYF. CDR3 in DNA: TGCAGCGTTGCGACGGGAGCAGCAGATACGCAGTATTTT.

The chain carries TRBV6-1 and TRBJ2-4; TRBD2 agrees at 14 bases. Gene TRBJ2-7 matches the end of the DNA better, so the J call may be wrong. The CDR3 length is 16 residues. Germline V lookup: CDR1 MNHNS, CDR2 SASEGT. The CDR3, as DNA: TGTGCCAGCAGTGAAATGGGACTAGCGGGAGTGCGCGAGCAGTACTTC. It specifies CASSEMGLAGVREQYF.

The chain combines TRBV5-1 with TRBJ1-1; no firm D call. Trimming removed 4 bases at V and 0 bases at J, with 10 bases between. Germline values: CDR1 SGHRS, CDR2 YFSETQ. This CDR3 comprises 14 residues. The CDR3 bases are TGCGCCAGCAGCCCCCGCGGCATGAACACTGAAGCTTTCTTT. It is translated as CASSPRGMNTEAFF.

The chain employs TRBV7-9 and TRBJ2-7; D perhaps matches TRBD1 (6 bases). CDR3 length equals 14 residues. With 5 bases removed from V and 6 bases from J, the gap between germline ends came to 17 bases. CDR1 and CDR2 from the germline V gene are SEHNR and FQNEAQ (reference sequence). The CDR3 sequence: CASSLNQGMGEQYF. Written as DNA, the CDR3 is TGTGCCAGCAGCCTTAACCAGGGGATGGGCGAGCAGTACTTC.

This clonotype occurred many times. The V gene is TRBV12-3 or TRBV12-4, the J gene TRBJ2-1; 10 bases line up with TRBD2. This CDR3 spans 23 amino acids. V gave up 2 bases and J gave up 0 bases; unmatched junction bases: 22. In DNA form, the CDR3 reads TGTGCCAGCAGTTTAATTGGTCTAGCGGGAGCCTCCTCTCCTTTTCACTCCTACAATGAGCAGTTCTTC. The encoded protein is CASSLIGLAGASSPFHSYNEQFF.

The V call is TRBV6-6, the J call TRBJ2-7; 8 bases are shared with TRBD2. With 7 bases clipped from V and 3 bases from J, the junction kept 5 bases outside the gene matches. There are 13 residues in the CDR3. Per germline, CDR1 MNHNY and CDR2 SVGAGI (reference sequence). CDR3 loop: CASNRGRSYEQYF. DNA for the CDR3: TGTGCCAGCAACCGCGGGAGGAGCTACGAGCAGTACTTC.

In its sample, this clonotype was seen a few times. The V and J genes are TRBV29-1 and TRBJ2-1; no clear D gene. CDR3 length: 12 amino acids. The germline V gene encodes CDR1 SQVTM and CDR2 ANQGSEA. With 4 bases removed from V and 8 bases from J, the gap between germline ends came to 12 bases. The CDR3 sequence is CSVGSATHEQFF. The CDR3 nucleotides read TGCAGCGTTGGGTCGGCCACTCATGAGCAGTTCTTC.

This clonotype was picked up a small number of times. The chain combines TRBV29-1 with TRBJ2-5; TRBD2 aligns across 13 bases. The germline gives CDR1 SQVTM, CDR2 ANQGSEA. The CDR3 consists of 15 residues. The V gene end was trimmed by 7 bases and the J gene end by 3 bases; junction bases not matched to a gene: 8. In DNA form, the CDR3 reads TGCAGCGGGGGACTAGCGGGGAGTGTAGAAGAGACCCAGTACTTC. It is translated as CSGGLAGSVEETQYF.

The chain recombines TRBV15 with TRBJ2-3; D gene ambiguous. CDR3 size: 13 residues. V was shortened by 1 base and J by 6 bases, with 8 bases between the two germline ends. Germline V gene sequence: CDR1 LNHNV, CDR2 YYDKDF (reference sequence). Written as DNA, the CDR3 is TGTGCCACCAGCAGAGTTAGCAGGGATACGCAGTATTTT. This gives the protein CATSRVSRDTQYF. Drawing the rest from reference TRBV15 and TRBJ2-3, the complete variable domain is DAMVIQNPRYQVTQFGKPVTLSCSQTLNHNVMYWYQQKSSQAPKLLFHYYDKDFNNEADTPDNFQSRRPNTSFCFLDIRSPGLGDTAMYLCATSRVSRDTQYFGPGTRLTVL.

In this sample, this clonotype turned up a few times. The rearrangement joins TRBV5-1 to TRBJ2-7, with a possible D match to TRBD2 (5 bases). CDR1 and CDR2 (germline): SGHRS, YFSETQ. The ends were cut back, 0 bases at V and 1 base at J, with 8 bases in the middle. The CDR3 spans 14 residues. For the CDR3, the DNA is TGCGCCAGCAGCTTGGCCGGGGAGTCCTACGAGCAGTACTTC. The encoded protein is CASSLAGESYEQYF.

This chain joins TRBV6-5 and TRBJ1-1; D possibly corresponds to TRBD1 (6 bases). With 6 bases removed from V and 0 bases from J, the gap between germline ends came to 14 bases. The CDR3 runs 15 residues. Germline CDR1 MNHEY, CDR2 SVGAGI. This CDR3 is CASRPADSMNTEAFF. The CDR3 DNA follows: TGTGCCAGCAGGCCCGCGGACAGCATGAACACTGAAGCTTTCTTT.

The chain links TRBV7-6 to TRBJ2-5; a possible D gene is TRBD1 (6 bases). Germline CDR1 reads SGHVS; CDR2 reads FNYEAQ. This CDR3 has 14 residues. The V end lost 6 bases, the J end lost 2 bases, and 13 bases lay between the germline ends. The chain's CDR3 is CASRAGTKQETQYF. CDR3 nucleotide sequence: TGTGCCAGCAGAGCCGGGACAAAACAAGAGACCCAGTACTTC. Together with reference TRBV7-6 and TRBJ2-5, the CDR3 gives the full variable domain: GAGVSQSPRYKVTKRGQDVALRCDPISGHVSLYWYRQALGQGPEFLTYFNYEAQQDKSGLPNDRFSAERPEGSISTLTIQRTEQRDSAMYRCASRAGTKQETQYFGPGTRLLVL.

This clonotype was recorded a few times. V gene TRBV7-6 combines with J gene TRBJ2-7, with D unresolved. The ends were cut back, 1 base at V and 5 bases at J, with 9 bases in the middle. Germline-derived CDR1 and CDR2 are SGHVS and FNYEAQ. This CDR3 has 13 amino acids. CDR3 protein: CASSLVSGNEQYF. DNA for the CDR3: TGTGCCAGCAGCTTAGTGTCAGGAAACGAGCAGTACTTC.

This chain connects TRBV13 to TRBJ2-7; D is ambiguous. CDR1 is PRHDT, CDR2 FYEKMQ, per germline (reference sequence). The CDR3 is 13 residues long. Trimming took 5 bases from V and 1 from J, leaving 9 bases between them. In nucleotides, the CDR3 is TGTGCCAGCAGCCCCGAGGAGTCCTACGAGCAGTACTTC. This encodes CASSPEESYEQYF.